This T cell receptor (beta chain) was recorded in a study of blood T cell repertoires in COVID-19. The protocol was immunoSEQ multiplex PCR, while the TCRdb copy is restricted to in-frame clones and leaves out a portion. In the table there are about 170,000 clones, around 85% of which are singletons. This clone was counted once. This TCR derives from an elderly woman with COVID-19, enrolled during active disease. Source material: peripheral blood.

In nucleotides, the CDR3 is TGCAGTGCTAGTCAGCTAGCGGGCATCTACGAGCAGTACTTC. Protein sequence: CSASQLAGIYEQYF. V usage is TRBV20-1 and J usage is TRBJ2-7; 8 bases align to TRBD2. Losses at the gene ends were 3 bases for V and 3 bases for J; bases not matched to a gene: 7. The CDR3 sequence is 14 residues long. Looked up from germline, CDR1 is DFQATT and CDR2 is SNEGSKA (reference sequence).